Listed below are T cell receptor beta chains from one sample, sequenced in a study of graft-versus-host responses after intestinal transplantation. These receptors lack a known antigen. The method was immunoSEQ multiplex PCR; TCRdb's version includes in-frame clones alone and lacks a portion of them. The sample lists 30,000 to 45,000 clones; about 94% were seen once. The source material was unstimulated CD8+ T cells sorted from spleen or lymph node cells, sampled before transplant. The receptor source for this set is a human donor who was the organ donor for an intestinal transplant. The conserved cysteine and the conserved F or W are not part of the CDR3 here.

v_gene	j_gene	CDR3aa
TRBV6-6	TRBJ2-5	ASSYVGVQETQY
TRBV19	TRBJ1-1	ASNEDGDTEAF
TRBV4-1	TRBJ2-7	ASSQEGGASYEQY
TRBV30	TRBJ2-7	AWSSGSGSYEQY
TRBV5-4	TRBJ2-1	ASSISGLAINEQF
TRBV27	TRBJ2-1	ASSFGGIYNEQF
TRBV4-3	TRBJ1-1	ASSQDRTEAF
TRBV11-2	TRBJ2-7	ASSLRALAGGREQY
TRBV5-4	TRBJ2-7	ASSLIAGSEQY
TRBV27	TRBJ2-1	ASSLSGTGVEQF